The rows below give T cell receptor beta chains drawn from one sample of a study of control samples from healthy donors and cancer patients. Libraries were prepared by immunoSEQ multiplex PCR; TCRdb keeps only in-frame clonotypes and omits some of them. Of under 70,000 clones in the sample, around 90% were seen once. Input material: blood. The receptor source for this set is a man aged 45 to 65 in good health. Each CDR3 is given with its conserved first and last residue. Each record gives: CDR3 DNA, CDR3 protein, D gene, clone size, V gene, J gene. The D gene is left open where the match is weak. Clone size appears in some rows only: once, few, many, or a class for an expanded clone.

CDR3nt: TGTGCCATCAGTGAGTCGAAAGCGGGAGGCCTCAATGAGCAGTTCTTC; CDR3aa: CAISESKAGGLNEQFF; d_gene: TRBD2; abundance: NA; v_gene: TRBV10-3; j_gene: TRBJ2-1
CDR3nt: TGTGCCAGCAGCGCCCGTTCGGTCACCGGGGAGCTGTTTTTT; CDR3aa: CASSARSVTGELFF; d_gene: NA; abundance: few; v_gene: TRBV7-9; j_gene: TRBJ2-2
CDR3nt: TGTGCCAGCAGTGCCGTCTTATGGGGCGGCACAGATACGCAGTATTTT; CDR3aa: CASSAVLWGGTDTQYF; d_gene: NA; abundance: NA; v_gene: TRBV6-4; j_gene: TRBJ2-3
CDR3nt: TGTGCCACCAGTGATTCCGGGACAGGGTCCACAGATACGCAGTATTTT; CDR3aa: CATSDSGTGSTDTQYF; d_gene: TRBD1; abundance: NA; v_gene: TRBV24-1; j_gene: TRBJ2-3
CDR3nt: TGCGCCAGCAAGCGTTTGGGTTCCCACGAGCAGTACTTC; CDR3aa: CASKRLGSHEQYF; d_gene: NA; abundance: NA; v_gene: TRBV10-2; j_gene: TRBJ2-7
CDR3nt: TGTGCCAGCAGGGGACAGAGCTCCTACAATGAGCAGTTCTTC; CDR3aa: CASRGQSSYNEQFF; d_gene: TRBD1; abundance: NA; v_gene: TRBV6-5; j_gene: TRBJ2-1
CDR3nt: TGTGCCAGCAGCGTATTTGAGGGGACAGGTGGCTACACCTTC; CDR3aa: CASSVFEGTGGYTF; d_gene: TRBD1; abundance: NA; v_gene: TRBV9; j_gene: TRBJ1-2
CDR3nt: TGTGCCAGCAGCTTGGACAGGGGCGGAAACACCATATATTTT; CDR3aa: CASSLDRGGNTIYF; d_gene: TRBD1; abundance: NA; v_gene: TRBV5-4; j_gene: TRBJ1-3
CDR3nt: TGTGCCAGCTCACCCGAGTTCTCTGGGGCCAACGTCCTGACTTTC; CDR3aa: CASSPEFSGANVLTF; d_gene: NA; abundance: NA; v_gene: TRBV18; j_gene: TRBJ2-6
CDR3nt: TGCAGTGCTAGTATCGACTTATCTTCCCACGAGCAGTACTTC; CDR3aa: CSASIDLSSHEQYF; d_gene: NA; abundance: NA; v_gene: TRBV20-1; j_gene: TRBJ2-7
CDR3nt: TGTGCCACCAGTGCCGTCGGTGGACAGCCCCAGCATTTT; CDR3aa: CATSAVGGQPQHF; d_gene: NA; abundance: NA; v_gene: TRBV24-1; j_gene: TRBJ1-5
CDR3nt: TGTGCCAGCAGCTCGACAGGGGGCATCTCCTACGAGCAGTACTTC; CDR3aa: CASSSTGGISYEQYF; d_gene: TRBD1; abundance: NA; v_gene: TRBV7-9; j_gene: TRBJ2-7
CDR3nt: TGTGCCAGCAGCGGCCGGGACTCGGCCTACACCGGGGAGCTGTTTTTT; CDR3aa: CASSGRDSAYTGELFF; d_gene: NA; abundance: NA; v_gene: TRBV5-4; j_gene: TRBJ2-2
CDR3nt: TGTGCCAGCAGCTTGGAGGGACTAGCGGGAAACGAGCAGTACTTC; CDR3aa: CASSLEGLAGNEQYF; d_gene: TRBD2; abundance: NA; v_gene: TRBV5-4; j_gene: TRBJ2-7
CDR3nt: TGCAGCGTCCCGACAGGGGAAATCCCGATATTTAGTGGGGCCAACGTCCTGACTTTC; CDR3aa: CSVPTGEIPIFSGANVLTF; d_gene: TRBD1; abundance: NA; v_gene: TRBV29-1; j_gene: TRBJ2-6
CDR3nt: TGTGCCAGCAGTGCTACGACAGGGGGAGATACTGAAGCTTTCTTT; CDR3aa: CASSATTGGDTEAFF; d_gene: TRBD1; abundance: NA; v_gene: TRBV27; j_gene: TRBJ1-1
CDR3nt: TGTGCCAGCAGCTTAGTATTCGGAACTGAAGCTTTCTTT; CDR3aa: CASSLVFGTEAFF; d_gene: NA; abundance: NA; v_gene: TRBV11-3; j_gene: TRBJ1-1
CDR3nt: TGTGCCAGCAGCCCCTGGGACATTAACACCGGGGAGCTGTTTTTT; CDR3aa: CASSPWDINTGELFF; d_gene: NA; abundance: NA; v_gene: TRBV3-1/TRBV3-2; j_gene: TRBJ2-2
CDR3nt: TGTGCCAGCAGTCAAGACTACTATACGCAGTATTTT; CDR3aa: CASSQDYYTQYF; d_gene: NA; abundance: NA; v_gene: TRBV27; j_gene: TRBJ2-3
CDR3nt: TGCGCCAGCACCGGGATGAGCTCCTACAATGAGCAGTTCTTC; CDR3aa: CASTGMSSYNEQFF; d_gene: NA; abundance: NA; v_gene: TRBV10-2; j_gene: TRBJ2-1
CDR3nt: TGTGCCAGCAGTTTAATGAATGAAGGGGGGTTGAAAGCTTTCTTT; CDR3aa: CASSLMNEGGLKAFF; d_gene: NA; abundance: NA; v_gene: TRBV28; j_gene: TRBJ1-1
CDR3nt: TGTGCCAGCACTTCAATTACAGGGAATGGCTACACCTTC; CDR3aa: CASTSITGNGYTF; d_gene: NA; abundance: few; v_gene: TRBV2; j_gene: TRBJ1-2
CDR3nt: TGTGCCAGCAGCCCCGTGGAGTCCGGGGAGCTGTTTTTT; CDR3aa: CASSPVESGELFF; d_gene: NA; abundance: NA; v_gene: TRBV11-2; j_gene: TRBJ2-2
CDR3nt: TGTGCCAGTAGTATTGACGAGGGGATCTCTGGGGCCAACGTCCTGACTTTC; CDR3aa: CASSIDEGISGANVLTF; d_gene: NA; abundance: NA; v_gene: TRBV19; j_gene: TRBJ2-6
CDR3nt: TGCGCCAGCAGTGAGTCCCGGGCCCTCGGTGGCTACACCTTC; CDR3aa: CASSESRALGGYTF; d_gene: NA; abundance: NA; v_gene: TRBV10-2; j_gene: TRBJ1-2
CDR3nt: TGTGCCAGCAGCGCCCAGGGGGCCTACAATGAGCAGTTCTTC; CDR3aa: CASSAQGAYNEQFF; d_gene: TRBD1; abundance: NA; v_gene: TRBV11-3; j_gene: TRBJ2-1
CDR3nt: TGTGCCAGCAGCCCCGGGTGGGGGACAGGGGTGGAGGGTGAAAAACTGTTTTTT; CDR3aa: CASSPGWGTGVEGEKLFF; d_gene: TRBD1; abundance: NA; v_gene: TRBV11-2; j_gene: TRBJ1-4
CDR3nt: TGTGCCAGCAGCTTAACTACCAGCCGGGAGGTGTTTTTT; CDR3aa: CASSLTTSREVFF; d_gene: NA; abundance: NA; v_gene: TRBV7-2; j_gene: TRBJ1-4
CDR3nt: TGCAGCGTTGAGGGGGACAGGGGGCGATGGGAGAGTGAAGCTTTCTTT; CDR3aa: CSVEGDRGRWESEAFF; d_gene: TRBD1; abundance: NA; v_gene: TRBV29-1; j_gene: TRBJ1-1
CDR3nt: TGTGCCTGGAGTCGGGGAGGGGGCGTCTCCTACGAGCAGTACTTC; CDR3aa: CAWSRGGGVSYEQYF; d_gene: NA; abundance: NA; v_gene: TRBV30; j_gene: TRBJ2-7
CDR3nt: TGTGCCAGCAGCCGGACAGCAACTAATGAAAAACTGTTTTTT; CDR3aa: CASSRTATNEKLFF; d_gene: NA; abundance: NA; v_gene: TRBV11-2; j_gene: TRBJ1-4
CDR3nt: TGTGCCAGCAGAAGCCTGGTGGGACAGATCAATTCACCCCTCCACTTT; CDR3aa: CASRSLVGQINSPLHF; d_gene: TRBD1; abundance: NA; v_gene: TRBV28; j_gene: TRBJ1-6
CDR3nt: TGTGCCAGCAGCTCGGACAGGGGGAGCACTGAAGCTTTCTTT; CDR3aa: CASSSDRGSTEAFF; d_gene: TRBD1; abundance: NA; v_gene: TRBV11-3; j_gene: TRBJ1-1
CDR3nt: TGTGCCAGCAGCGTAGCGGGAGGGCCAGATACGCAGTATTTT; CDR3aa: CASSVAGGPDTQYF; d_gene: TRBD2; abundance: NA; v_gene: TRBV9; j_gene: TRBJ2-3
CDR3nt: TGTGCCAGCAGCGTAGCCCAGCGGGAGAACGGTGAGCAGTTCTTC; CDR3aa: CASSVAQRENGEQFF; d_gene: TRBD2; abundance: NA; v_gene: TRBV9; j_gene: TRBJ2-1
CDR3nt: TGCAGCGTTGGTCCAGCGGGGGCTTACGAGCAGTACTTC; CDR3aa: CSVGPAGAYEQYF; d_gene: TRBD2; abundance: NA; v_gene: TRBV29-1; j_gene: TRBJ2-7
CDR3nt: TGTGCCAGCAAATTGAATTTGGAAAACACCATATATTTT; CDR3aa: CASKLNLENTIYF; d_gene: NA; abundance: once; v_gene: TRBV2; j_gene: TRBJ1-3
CDR3nt: TGTGCCAGCAGCTTGATGCATTCTAATGAAAAACTGTTTTTT; CDR3aa: CASSLMHSNEKLFF; d_gene: NA; abundance: NA; v_gene: TRBV7-2; j_gene: TRBJ1-4
CDR3nt: TGTGCCACCCGGAGAGGGACCGTAGAAGAGACCCAGTACTTC; CDR3aa: CATRRGTVEETQYF; d_gene: NA; abundance: NA; v_gene: TRBV24-1; j_gene: TRBJ2-5
CDR3nt: TGCAGTGCTAGGGCGGCAGATACGCAGTATTTT; CDR3aa: CSARAADTQYF; d_gene: NA; abundance: NA; v_gene: TRBV20-1; j_gene: TRBJ2-3
CDR3nt: TGCGCCAGCAGCTTGGGTATAATAGACGGGGATCACGCAGATACGCAGTATTTT; CDR3aa: CASSLGIIDGDHADTQYF; d_gene: NA; abundance: NA; v_gene: TRBV5-1; j_gene: TRBJ2-3
CDR3nt: TGTGCCAGTTCCAACCAAGAGACCCAGTACTTC; CDR3aa: CASSNQETQYF; d_gene: NA; abundance: NA; v_gene: TRBV18; j_gene: TRBJ2-5
CDR3nt: TGTGCCAGCAGTGTGGAAAGCAATCAGCCCCAGCATTTT; CDR3aa: CASSVESNQPQHF; d_gene: NA; abundance: NA; v_gene: TRBV6-4; j_gene: TRBJ1-5
CDR3nt: TGTGCCAGCAGTGAAAGGACAGGCTACGGCTACACCTTC; CDR3aa: CASSERTGYGYTF; d_gene: TRBD1; abundance: NA; v_gene: TRBV6-1; j_gene: TRBJ1-2
CDR3nt: TGTGCCACCAGTGCCCCTCCTAATAACTATGGCTACACCTTC; CDR3aa: CATSAPPNNYGYTF; d_gene: NA; abundance: NA; v_gene: TRBV24-1; j_gene: TRBJ1-2
CDR3nt: TGTGCCAGCAGCTTCGGAAGGGATAATGAGCAGTTCTTC; CDR3aa: CASSFGRDNEQFF; d_gene: NA; abundance: NA; v_gene: TRBV5-8; j_gene: TRBJ2-1
CDR3nt: TGTGCCAGCAGCTTAAACCAAATCGACACTGAAGCTTTCTTT; CDR3aa: CASSLNQIDTEAFF; d_gene: NA; abundance: NA; v_gene: TRBV11-3; j_gene: TRBJ1-1
CDR3nt: TGTGCTAGTGGAACCACGGGATCAGGCGGTGAGCAGTTCTTC; CDR3aa: CASGTTGSGGEQFF; d_gene: NA; abundance: once; v_gene: TRBV12-5; j_gene: TRBJ2-1
CDR3nt: TGTGCCAGCAGCATTGGGACAGGGAGGCCCTACAATGAGCAGTTCTTC; CDR3aa: CASSIGTGRPYNEQFF; d_gene: TRBD1; abundance: NA; v_gene: TRBV7-9; j_gene: TRBJ2-1
CDR3nt: TGTGCCAGCAGTGTAGGAAGCGGGAGGGCTGAGCAGTTCTTC; CDR3aa: CASSVGSGRAEQFF; d_gene: TRBD2; abundance: NA; v_gene: TRBV2; j_gene: TRBJ2-1
CDR3nt: TGTGCCAGCAGTTTATTAGGTCTCCGGCCGAGTGAGCAGTTCTTC; CDR3aa: CASSLLGLRPSEQFF; d_gene: NA; abundance: NA; v_gene: TRBV28; j_gene: TRBJ2-1
CDR3nt: TGTGCCAGCAGCCCGCAACAGGGAGCCTATGGCTACACCTTC; CDR3aa: CASSPQQGAYGYTF; d_gene: NA; abundance: NA; v_gene: TRBV14; j_gene: TRBJ1-2
CDR3nt: TGTGCCAGCACCCGGATGGCCGAAGCTTTCTTT; CDR3aa: CASTRMAEAFF; d_gene: NA; abundance: NA; v_gene: TRBV6-5; j_gene: TRBJ1-1
CDR3nt: TGTGCCAGCAGTTCCCTCGACAGGGGAGGCACAGATACGCAGTATTTT; CDR3aa: CASSSLDRGGTDTQYF; d_gene: TRBD1; abundance: NA; v_gene: TRBV28; j_gene: TRBJ2-3
CDR3nt: TGTGCCAGCAGCCCTAGCGGGCCCGGGTACAATGAGCAGTTCTTC; CDR3aa: CASSPSGPGYNEQFF; d_gene: TRBD2; abundance: NA; v_gene: TRBV7-6; j_gene: TRBJ2-1
CDR3nt: TGTGCCAGCAGTTTATCCCAGATCTTCTTATCCTATGGCTACACCTTC; CDR3aa: CASSLSQIFLSYGYTF; d_gene: NA; abundance: NA; v_gene: TRBV28; j_gene: TRBJ1-2
CDR3nt: TGTGCCATCAGTGATCAGGGTCTGGGTCAGCCCCAGCATTTT; CDR3aa: CAISDQGLGQPQHF; d_gene: NA; abundance: NA; v_gene: TRBV10-3; j_gene: TRBJ1-5